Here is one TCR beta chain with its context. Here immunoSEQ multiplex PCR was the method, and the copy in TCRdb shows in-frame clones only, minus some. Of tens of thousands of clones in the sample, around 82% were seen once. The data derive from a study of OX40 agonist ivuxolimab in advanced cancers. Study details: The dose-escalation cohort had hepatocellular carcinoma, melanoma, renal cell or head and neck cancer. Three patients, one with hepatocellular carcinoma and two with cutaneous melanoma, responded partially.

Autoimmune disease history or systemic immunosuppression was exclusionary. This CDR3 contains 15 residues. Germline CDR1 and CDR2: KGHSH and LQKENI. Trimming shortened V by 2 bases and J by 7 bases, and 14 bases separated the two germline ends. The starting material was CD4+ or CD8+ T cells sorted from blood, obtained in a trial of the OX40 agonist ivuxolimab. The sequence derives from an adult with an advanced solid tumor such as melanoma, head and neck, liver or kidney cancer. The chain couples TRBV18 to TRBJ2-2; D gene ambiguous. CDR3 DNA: TGTGCCAGCTCACCAAGGCAGGACGTCAGCGGGGAGCTGTTTTTT. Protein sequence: CASSPRQDVSGELFF.